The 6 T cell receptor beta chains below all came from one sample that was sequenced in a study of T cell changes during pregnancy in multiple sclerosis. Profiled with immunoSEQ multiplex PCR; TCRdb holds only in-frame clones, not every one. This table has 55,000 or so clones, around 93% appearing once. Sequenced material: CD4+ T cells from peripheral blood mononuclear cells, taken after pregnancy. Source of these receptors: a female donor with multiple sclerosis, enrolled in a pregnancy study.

The CDR3 loop reads CASSITGVNYGYTF. CDR3 in DNA: TGTGCCAGCAGCATCACAGGGGTTAACTATGGCTACACCTTC. This chain uses TRBV7-2 with TRBJ1-2, with 7 bases matching TRBD1. V trimming: 5 bases; J trimming: 1 base; junction bases outside the gene matches: 4. CDR3 size: 14 residues. The germline V gene encodes CDR1 SGHTA and CDR2 FQGNSA.

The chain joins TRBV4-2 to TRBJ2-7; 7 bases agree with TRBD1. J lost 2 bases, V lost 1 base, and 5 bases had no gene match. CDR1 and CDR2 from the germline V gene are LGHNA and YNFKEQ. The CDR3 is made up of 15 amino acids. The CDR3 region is CASSQGWDSAYEQYF. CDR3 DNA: TGTGCCAGCAGCCAAGGTTGGGACAGTGCCTACGAGCAGTACTTC.

This chain's CDR3 is CASSPSPTGRGNEQYF. DNA for the CDR3: TGTGCCAGCAGCCCCTCCCCGACGGGGAGGGGGAACGAGCAGTACTTC. The rearrangement uses TRBV7-9 and TRBJ2-7; tentative D call: TRBD2 (7 bases). CDR1 and CDR2 (germline): SEHNR, FQNEAQ (reference sequence). CDR3 size: 16 residues. Trimming took 5 bases from V and 5 from J, leaving 22 bases between them.

For the CDR3, the DNA is TGTGCCAGCAGCCCGGCGACTAGCCTTCATAGCAATCAGCCCCAGCATTTT. Its translation: CASSPATSLHSNQPQHF. The V and J genes are TRBV7-2 and TRBJ1-5; D remains unclear. CDR1 is SGHTA and CDR2 is FQGNSA in the germline V gene. This CDR3 comprises 17 residues. Trimming removed 5 bases from V and 0 bases from J, with 17 bases in between.

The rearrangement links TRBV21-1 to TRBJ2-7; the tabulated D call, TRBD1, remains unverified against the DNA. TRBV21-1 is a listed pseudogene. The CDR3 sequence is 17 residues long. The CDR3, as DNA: TGTGCCAGCAGCCGATCCAAAGACAGGGGGCGTCCCTACGAGCAGTACTTC. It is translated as CASSRSKDRGRPYEQYF.

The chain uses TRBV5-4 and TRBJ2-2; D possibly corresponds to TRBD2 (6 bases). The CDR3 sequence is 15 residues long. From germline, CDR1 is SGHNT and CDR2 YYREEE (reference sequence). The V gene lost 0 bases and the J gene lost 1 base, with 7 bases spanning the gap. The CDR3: CASSLGGENTGELFF. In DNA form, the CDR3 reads TGTGCCAGCAGCTTGGGGGGGGAGAACACCGGGGAGCTGTTTTTT.